This T cell receptor beta chain was identified during a study of blood T cell repertoires in COVID-19. Study summary: COVID-19 samples from acute and convalescent phases originated in the United States, Italy and Spain. T cells, B-cell-depleted T cells, or PBMCs provided the cDNA or gDNA that served as material.

Authors' analysis steps: Estimates of nucleated cell counts were drawn from the amplification of reference gene primers. Some clones are missing from TCRdb's copy, which holds only in-frame ones; the method was immunoSEQ multiplex PCR. V, J and clone size are taken as reported in that table, and D and trimming were inferred from the DNA itself. The sample consists of 150,000 or so clones, almost 85% of them appearing once. Sequenced: peripheral blood. This clonotype originated in a human donor with acute or convalescent COVID-19. The donor label of this sample is uncertain.

This CDR3 is CASSQVGGSSEAFF. CDR3 coding DNA: TGTGCCAGCAGCCAAGTAGGGGGCTCAAGTGAAGCTTTCTTT. This chain uses TRBV3-1 (or the pseudogene TRBV3-2) with TRBJ1-1, with 7 bases identical to TRBD1. J was trimmed by 7 bases and V by 1 base; bases with no gene match: 6. The germline CDR1 and CDR2 sequences are LGHDT and YNNKEL (reference sequence). There are 14 residues in the CDR3.